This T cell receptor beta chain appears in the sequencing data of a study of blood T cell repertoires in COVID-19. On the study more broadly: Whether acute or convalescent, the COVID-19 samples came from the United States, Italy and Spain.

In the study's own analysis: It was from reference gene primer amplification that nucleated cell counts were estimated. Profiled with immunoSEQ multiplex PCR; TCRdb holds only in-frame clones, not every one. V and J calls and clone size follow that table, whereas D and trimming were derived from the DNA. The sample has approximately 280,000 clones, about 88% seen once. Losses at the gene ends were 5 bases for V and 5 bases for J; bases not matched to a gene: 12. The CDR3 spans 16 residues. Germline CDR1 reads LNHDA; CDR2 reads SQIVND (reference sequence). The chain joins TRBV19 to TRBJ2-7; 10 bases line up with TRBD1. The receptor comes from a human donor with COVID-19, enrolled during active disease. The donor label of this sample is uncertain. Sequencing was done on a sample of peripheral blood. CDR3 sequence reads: CASSSDRDRGLDEQYF. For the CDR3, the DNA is TGTGCCAGTAGTTCGGACCGGGACAGGGGCCTCGACGAGCAGTACTTC.